This TCR beta chain derives from a study of tumor-infiltrating lymphocytes in primary liver carcinoma. Study summary: Sequenced samples came back with roughly 3.5 to 8 million productive TCRbeta reads, and the counts looked alike across tissue types.

CDR1 is MNHNS and CDR2 is SASEGT in the germline V gene. Trimming shortened V by 3 bases and J by 7 bases, and 10 bases separated the two germline ends. The CDR3 has 12 residues. The authors took blood RNA from unsorted whole blood and also extracted germline DNA. There are a few counts of this clonotype. Researchers generated TCR beta cDNA from roughly 510 ng of total RNA, relying on a constant-region primer. Researchers made the TCR beta libraries by running three nested multiplex PCR rounds with slightly modified ARM-PCR. It was with TRBV1-TRBV30 forward primers and a C-beta reverse primer that the first two PCR rounds were run, at 10 to 11 cycles each. TCRdb re-called the multiplex PCR reads with MiXCR, one entry per CDR3 protein. The sample has fewer than 250,000 distinct CDR3 sequences, roughly two thirds seen once.

The receptor comes from a woman aged 55-75 years with primary liver carcinoma and hepatitis B virus infection. Sequencing was done on a sample of peripheral blood. The chain links TRBV6-1 to TRBJ2-7; possible D gene TRBD2, 5 bases. The CDR3 region is CASSETRGEQYF. CDR3 sequence (DNA): TGTGCCAGCAGTGAGACCCGAGGGGAGCAGTACTTC.